The 30 T cell receptor beta chains below come from one sample, sequenced in a study of blood T cell repertoires in COVID-19. Clones were read by immunoSEQ multiplex PCR, and TCRdb kept only the in-frame ones, dropping some. The sample carries roughly 380,000 clones, approximately 81% recorded once. Sequenced material: peripheral blood. The receptors derive from a woman younger than 35 with acute or convalescent COVID-19.

V is TRBV6-5 and J is TRBJ2-5; TRBD2 matches at 8 bases. Germline loops: CDR1 MNHEY, CDR2 SVGAGI. Trimming at V came to 6 bases and at J to 5 bases, leaving 8 bases not matched to a gene. This CDR3 is 14 amino acids long. Written as DNA, the CDR3 is TGTGCCAGCAGCCCCCCCGGGGGGGAGGAGACCCAGTACTTC. Residues: CASSPPGGEETQYF.

The V call is TRBV24-1, the J call TRBJ2-7; TRBD2 matches 14 bases. There are 16 residues in the CDR3. Germline V gene data show CDR1 as KGHDR and CDR2 as SFDVKD. V lost 3 bases and J lost 9; bases outside the gene matches: 9. The CDR3 spells CATSDPGTSGSLRQYF. Here the CDR3 DNA reads TGTGCCACCAGTGATCCGGGGACTAGCGGGAGTCTGAGGCAGTACTTC.

In its sample, this clone was seen once. The chain is built from TRBV5-6 and TRBJ1-2; the D gene is possibly TRBD1 (5 bases). This CDR3 is built from 15 residues. Germline loops: CDR1 SGHDT, CDR2 YYEEEE. With 2 bases removed from V and 3 bases from J, the gap between germline ends came to 14 bases. The CDR3 bases are TGTGCCAGCAGCTTACCCCCGGGGGTTTACTATGGCTACACCTTC. Its protein product is CASSLPPGVYYGYTF. Full variable domain (outside the CDR3, taken from reference TRBV5-6 and TRBJ1-2): DAGVTQSPTHLIKTRGQQVTLRCSPKSGHDTVSWYQQALGQGPQFIFQYYEEEERQRGNFPDRFSGHQFPNYSSELNVNALLLGDSALYLCASSLPPGVYYGYTFGSGTRLTVV.

The CDR3 sequence is CASSLDGTGKEETQYF. CDR3 bases: TGTGCCAGCAGCTTGGACGGGACAGGGAAAGAAGAGACCCAGTACTTC. The chain recombines TRBV5-4 with TRBJ2-5; 9 nucleotides align to TRBD1. In germline, CDR1 is SGHNT, CDR2 YYREEE (reference sequence). V lost 0 bases to trimming and J lost 3 bases; unmatched junction nucleotides: 6. There are 16 residues in the CDR3.

This chain uses TRBV9 with TRBJ2-3; D is possibly TRBD2 (6 bases). The CDR3 runs to 15 residues. Germline CDR1 SGDLS, CDR2 YYNGEE. Trimming took 3 bases from V and 0 from J, leaving 11 bases between them. The DNA of the CDR3 is TGTGCCAGCAGCGCAGGCGGGACTAGCACAGATACGCAGTATTTT. Protein product: CASSAGGTSTDTQYF.

The rearrangement links TRBV7-9 to TRBJ1-6, with D unresolved. CDR3 length: 13 amino acids. In germline, CDR1 is SEHNR, CDR2 FQNEAQ (reference sequence). V lost 4 bases and J lost 10, with 11 bases in between. CDR3 sequence reads: CASSWELGSPLHF. The DNA for the CDR3 is TGTGCCAGCAGCTGGGAGTTGGGATCACCCCTCCACTTT.

Remarks on this clone: At one end, the junction sequence differs from germline, possibly due to a read error. This sequence joins TRBV6-1 and TRBJ1-5; a weak D match, TRBD1 (6 bases). This CDR3 has 16 amino acids. Germline V lookup: CDR1 MNHNS, CDR2 SASEGT. The CDR3 here is CASREGGGLSNQPQHF. The CDR3 coding sequence is TGTGCCAGCAGGGAAGGGGGGGGCTTGAGCAATCAGCCCCAGCATTTT.

CDR3 nucleotides: TGCGCCAGCAGTCAATCCGCTTGGGGCGCCGGGGAGCTGTTTTTT. Encoded protein: CASSQSAWGAGELFF. The V call is TRBV23-1, the J call TRBJ2-2; TRBD1 is a possible D gene (5 bases). Being an ORF, TRBV23-1 has a function that is uncertain. V was trimmed by 0 bases and J by 6 bases, leaving 11 bases between them. The CDR3 has 15 residues.

The chain carries TRBV29-1 and TRBJ2-7; TRBD1 matches 7 bases. This CDR3 has 11 amino acids. The V gene end was trimmed by 7 bases and the J gene end by 7 bases; junction bases not matched to a gene: 7. Germline V gene sequence: CDR1 SQVTM, CDR2 ANQGSEA. The CDR3, as DNA: TGCAGCGGAGGACAGGTTTGGGAGCAGTACTTC. It translates to CSGGQVWEQYF.

The J gene is TRBJ2-3, the V gene TRBV28; D possibly corresponds to TRBD1 (6 bases). This CDR3 spans 16 amino acids. Germline V gene sequence: CDR1 MDHEN, CDR2 SYDVKM. Deletions cut 6 bases from V and 3 bases from J, with 19 bases between. CDR3 DNA sequence: TGTGCCAGCAGCTTAGGATACAGGGAAGGGACAGATACGCAGTATTTT. Its translation: CASSLGYREGTDTQYF.

The J gene is TRBJ2-6, the V gene TRBV5-1; perhaps TRBD2 as D (5 bases). The CDR3 has 14 residues. Germline values: CDR1 SGHRS, CDR2 YFSETQ. V lost 10 bases and J 4 bases, leaving 15 bases between the germline ends. CDR3 nucleotide sequence: TGCGCCCTGACGCAGGAGGCCGGGGCCAACGTCCTGACTTTC. Protein: CALTQEAGANVLTF.

The chain joins TRBV27 to TRBJ2-1; a weak D match, TRBD2 (5 bases). The CDR3 has 13 residues. V was clipped by 3 bases and J by 5 bases, with 8 bases between them. Germline V gives CDR1 MNHEY, CDR2 SMNVEV (reference sequence). This chain's CDR3 is CASSFNGNNEQFF. CDR3 coding DNA: TGTGCCAGCAGTTTTAACGGGAACAATGAGCAGTTCTTC.

The genes are TRBV30 and TRBJ2-3; 7 bases map to TRBD1. The V gene's germline CDR1 is GTSNPN and CDR2 SVGIG (reference sequence). V trimming: 4 bases; J trimming: 4 bases; junction bases outside the gene matches: 8. This CDR3 comprises 14 residues. Here the CDR3 DNA reads TGTGCCTGGACAGGACAGGCAGGGCCAGATACGCAGTATTTT. Translation: CAWTGQAGPDTQYF.

The chain couples TRBV9 to TRBJ1-1, with D perhaps matching TRBD1 (5 bases). Germline V gene data show CDR1 as SGDLS and CDR2 as YYNGEE. The CDR3 covers 15 residues. V was clipped by 2 bases and J by 4 bases, with 15 bases between them. CDR3 loop: CASSVTPGGGTEAFF. The CDR3 bases are TGTGCCAGCAGCGTTACGCCGGGGGGAGGCACTGAAGCTTTCTTT.

This sequence joins TRBV4-1 and TRBJ1-4, with a tentative D call TRBD1 (6 bases). Trimming removed 4 bases at V and 8 bases at J, with 14 bases between. This CDR3 spans 14 amino acids. In germline, CDR1 is MGHRA, CDR2 YSYEKL. The CDR3 bases are TGCGCCAGCAGCCGGACAGCGCCTGGAGAAAAACTGTTTTTT. Translated: CASSRTAPGEKLFF.

The chain recombines TRBV11-2 with TRBJ2-7; TRBD2 aligns across 7 bases. The CDR3 spans 19 residues. CDR1 and CDR2 from the germline V gene are SGHAT and FQNNGV. Trimming cost V 1 base and J 3 bases; bases outside gene matches: 18. CDR3: CASSLAGTGGDIMGYEQYF. The CDR3 DNA sequence: TGTGCCAGCAGCTTAGCTGGAACGGGGGGTGACATTATGGGCTACGAGCAGTACTTC.

V and J are TRBV6-5 and TRBJ1-2; possibly TRBD1 for D (6 bases). Germline values: CDR1 MNHEY, CDR2 SVGAGI. Trimming removed 5 bases at V and 5 bases at J, with 15 bases between. The CDR3 has 14 amino acids. CDR3 loop: CASSPAGVEYGYTF. The DNA for the CDR3 is TGTGCCAGCAGTCCGGCAGGGGTAGAATATGGCTACACCTTC.

The genes are TRBV11-2 and TRBJ2-1, with a weak D call TRBD1 (6 bases). Germline assignment: CDR1 SGHAT and CDR2 FQNNGV. The CDR3 consists of 15 residues. Trimming removed 2 bases from V and 0 bases from J, with 8 bases in between. The CDR3 DNA reads TGTGCCAGCAGCTTATACAGGGACTCCTACAATGAGCAGTTCTTC. This translates into CASSLYRDSYNEQFF.

The V call is TRBV19, the J call TRBJ2-1, with TRBD2 as a possible D gene (6 bases). V gave up 1 base and J gave up 6 bases, with 10 bases separating them. The CDR3 is made up of 14 amino acids. CDR1 LNHDA and CDR2 SQIVND come from the germline V gene (reference sequence). The CDR3 loop reads CASSIGRELNEQFF. The DNA of the CDR3 is TGTGCCAGTAGTATAGGGAGGGAGCTCAATGAGCAGTTCTTC. The full variable domain, completed using reference TRBV19 and TRBJ2-1, is DGGITQSPKYLFRKEGQNVTLSCEQNLNHDAMYWYRQDPGQGLRLIYYSQIVNDFQKGDIAEGYSVSREKKESFPLTVTSAQKNPTAFYLCASSIGRELNEQFFGPGTRLTVL.

The chain recombines TRBV6-5 with TRBJ2-1; 10 bases match TRBD1. From germline, CDR1 is MNHEY and CDR2 SVGAGI. V trimming: 6 bases; J trimming: 9 bases; junction bases outside the gene matches: 5. This CDR3 contains 13 residues. The CDR3 here is CASRGQGVSEQFF. In DNA, the CDR3 is TGTGCCAGCAGAGGACAGGGGGTTTCTGAGCAGTTCTTC.

The V gene is TRBV2, the J gene TRBJ2-5; 9 nucleotides line up with TRBD1. With V trimmed by 3 bases and J by 5 bases, 4 bases remained unmatched. Looked up from germline, CDR1 is SNHLY and CDR2 is FYNNEI. This CDR3 contains 14 residues. The CDR3 bases are TGTGCCAGCAGTGAGGGGGGACAGGGCGAGACCCAGTACTTC. It translates to CASSEGGQGETQYF.

This clone was found a few times. This chain's CDR3 is CASSPLGLAGGNEQFF. In DNA form, the CDR3 reads TGTGCCAGCAGCCCCCTGGGACTAGCGGGAGGAAATGAGCAGTTCTTC. J is TRBJ2-1 and V is TRBV4-2, with TRBD2 matching 15 bases. The V segment lost 4 bases and the J segment 7 bases; nucleotides outside the gene matches: 5. This CDR3 spans 16 amino acids. Germline values: CDR1 LGHNA, CDR2 YNFKEQ.

In DNA, the CDR3 is TGTGCCAGCAGCGCCCGATCGGACAGCACCTACAATGAGCAGTTCTTC. Protein: CASSARSDSTYNEQFF. The chain has TRBV9 and TRBJ2-1, with D perhaps matching TRBD1 (6 bases). Looked up from germline, CDR1 is SGDLS and CDR2 is YYNGEE. CDR3 length: 16 amino acids. V lost 3 bases and J lost 2, with 15 bases in between.

This chain uses TRBV19 with TRBJ1-2; no firm D call. Trimming removed 5 bases from V and 8 bases from J, with 12 bases in between. The CDR3 totals 12 residues. CDR1 and CDR2 from the germline V gene are LNHDA and SQIVND (reference sequence). DNA of the CDR3: TGTGCCAGTAGTTTCGCAGACTGGGGCTACACCTTC. Amino acids: CASSFADWGYTF. The full variable domain, its missing parts supplied by reference TRBV19 and TRBJ1-2, is DGGITQSPKYLFRKEGQNVTLSCEQNLNHDAMYWYRQDPGQGLRLIYYSQIVNDFQKGDIAEGYSVSREKKESFPLTVTSAQKNPTAFYLCASSFADWGYTFGSGTRLTVV.

A remark on this clone: The same CDR3 can be traced to other DNA sequences in this sample. The chain recombines TRBV6-5 with TRBJ1-4; a weak D match, TRBD1 (5 bases). The V and J ends lost 2 bases and 7 bases respectively, with 11 bases between them. Germline assignment: CDR1 MNHEY and CDR2 SVGAGI. This CDR3 region has 14 residues. CDR3 sequence reads: CASSYGGTVEKLFF. In nucleotides, the CDR3 is TGTGCCAGCAGTTACGGGGGGACGGTTGAAAAACTGTTTTTT.

The CDR3 bases are TGTGCCAGCAGCGGCGGGACGGAACCCTACGAGCAGTACTTC. It is translated as CASSGGTEPYEQYF. This chain joins TRBV9 and TRBJ2-7, with a possible D match to TRBD2 (6 bases). Trimming took off 3 bases at V and 2 bases at J, with 12 bases between the two ends. The germline V gene has CDR1 SGDLS and CDR2 YYNGEE. CDR3 length equals 14 residues.

The chain combines TRBV27 with TRBJ1-1; possibly TRBD1 for D (6 bases). V was pared by 0 bases and J by 5 bases, with 19 bases between. The germline CDR1 and CDR2 sequences are MNHEY and SMNVEV (reference sequence). This CDR3 region has 17 residues. Here the CDR3 DNA reads TGTGCCAGCAGTTTATCGATTGTGAGAACAGGGTCGACTGAAGCTTTCTTT. Its translation: CASSLSIVRTGSTEAFF.

The J gene is TRBJ2-6, the V gene TRBV14; D might be TRBD1 (5 bases). CDR1 and CDR2 (germline): SGHDN, FVKESK. Trimming stripped 4 bases from V and 1 base from J, with 8 bases between. The CDR3 has 15 amino acids. CDR3 loop: CASSPWTSGANVLTF. CDR3 sequence (DNA): TGTGCCAGCAGCCCCTGGACATCTGGGGCCAACGTCCTGACTTTC.

The count of this clone is one. The genes are TRBV12-5 and TRBJ2-7, with 9 bases identical to TRBD1. CDR1 is LGHNT and CDR2 is FRNRAP in the germline V gene. The CDR3 runs to 16 residues. V shed 6 bases, J shed 5 bases, and the junction held 14 bases outside the gene matches. The CDR3 here is CASGSEPGQGFNEQYF. The CDR3, as DNA: TGTGCTAGTGGCTCCGAACCGGGACAGGGATTTAACGAGCAGTACTTC.

The chain carries TRBV4-1 and TRBJ2-5, with a weak D call TRBD2 (6 bases). CDR1 is MGHRA, CDR2 YSYEKL, per germline. The germline V and J ends were trimmed by 0 bases and 1 base, with 9 bases remaining between them. This CDR3 has 15 residues. CDR3: CASSQEGGTQETQYF. The CDR3 DNA reads TGCGCCAGCAGCCAAGAAGGCGGGACCCAAGAGACCCAGTACTTC.